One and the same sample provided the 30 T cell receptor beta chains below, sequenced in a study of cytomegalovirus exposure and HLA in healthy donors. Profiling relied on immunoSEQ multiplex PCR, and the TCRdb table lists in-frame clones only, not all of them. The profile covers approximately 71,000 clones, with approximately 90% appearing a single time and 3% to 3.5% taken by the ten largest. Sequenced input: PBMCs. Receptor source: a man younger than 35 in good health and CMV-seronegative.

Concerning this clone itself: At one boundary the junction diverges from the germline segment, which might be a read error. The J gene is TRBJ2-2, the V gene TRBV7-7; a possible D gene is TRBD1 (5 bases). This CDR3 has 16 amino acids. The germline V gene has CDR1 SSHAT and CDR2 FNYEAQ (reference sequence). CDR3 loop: CASSLVSGLETGELFF. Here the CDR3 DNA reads TGTGCTAGCAGCTTAGTTTCAGGGTTGGAAACCGGGGAGCTGTTTTTT.

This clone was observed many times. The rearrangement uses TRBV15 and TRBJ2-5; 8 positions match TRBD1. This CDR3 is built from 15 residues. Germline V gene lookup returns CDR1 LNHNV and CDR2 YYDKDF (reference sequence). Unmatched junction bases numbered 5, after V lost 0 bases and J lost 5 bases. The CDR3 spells CATSRDAGGYETQYF. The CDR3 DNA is TGTGCCACCAGCAGAGATGCAGGGGGCTATGAGACCCAGTACTTC.

This CDR3 is CSVGQGISYEQYF. Here the CDR3 DNA reads TGCAGCGTTGGACAGGGGATCTCCTACGAGCAGTACTTC. The chain uses TRBV29-1 and TRBJ2-7; 8 bases fit TRBD1. The CDR3 runs to 13 residues. Germline values: CDR1 SQVTM, CDR2 ANQGSEA. V shed 4 bases and J 0 bases; nucleotides not matched to a gene: 2.

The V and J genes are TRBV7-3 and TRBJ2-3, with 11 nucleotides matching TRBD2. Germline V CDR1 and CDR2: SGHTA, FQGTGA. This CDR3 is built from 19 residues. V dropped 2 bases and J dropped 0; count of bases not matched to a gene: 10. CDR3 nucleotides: TGTGCCAGCAGCTTATTAGGTAGCGGGAGGGCTCTGAGCACAGATACGCAGTATTTT. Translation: CASSLLGSGRALSTDTQYF.

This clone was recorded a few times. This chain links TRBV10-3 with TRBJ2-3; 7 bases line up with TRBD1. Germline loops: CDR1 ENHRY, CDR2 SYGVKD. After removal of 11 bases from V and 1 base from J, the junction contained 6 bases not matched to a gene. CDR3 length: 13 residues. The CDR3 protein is CAARGSGTDTQYF. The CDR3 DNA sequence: TGTGCCGCCAGGGGGAGTGGCACAGATACGCAGTATTTT.

The DNA for the CDR3 is TGTGCCAGCAGTTTCTGGGACAGGGTGCGGGGGACTAACTATGGCTACACCTTC. Amino acid sequence: CASSFWDRVRGTNYGYTF. The chain carries TRBV27 and TRBJ1-2; 9 positions match TRBD1. CDR1 is MNHEY and CDR2 is SMNVEV in the germline V gene (reference sequence). CDR3 size: 18 residues. With V trimmed by 3 bases and J by 0 bases, 11 bases remained unmatched.

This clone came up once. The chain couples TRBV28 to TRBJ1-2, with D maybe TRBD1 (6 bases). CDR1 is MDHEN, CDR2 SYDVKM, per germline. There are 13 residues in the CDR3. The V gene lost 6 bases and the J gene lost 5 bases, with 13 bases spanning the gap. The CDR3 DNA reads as TGTGCCAGCAGCCTTGGACAGAATTATGGCTACACCTTC. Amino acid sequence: CASSLGQNYGYTF.

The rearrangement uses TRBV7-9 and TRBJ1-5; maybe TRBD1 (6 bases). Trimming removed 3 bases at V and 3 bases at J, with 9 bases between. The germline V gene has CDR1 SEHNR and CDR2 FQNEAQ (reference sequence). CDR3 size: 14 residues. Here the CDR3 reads CASSFWDTNQPQHF. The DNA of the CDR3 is TGTGCCAGCAGCTTCTGGGACACCAATCAGCCCCAGCATTTT. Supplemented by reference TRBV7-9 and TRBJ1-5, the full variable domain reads DTGVSQNPRHKITKRGQNVTFRCDPISEHNRLYWYRQTLGQGPEFLTYFQNEAQLEKSRLLSDRFSAERPKGSFSTLEIQRTEQGDSAMYLCASSFWDTNQPQHFGDGTRLSIL.

The CDR3 reads CASRLAGGMFGELFF. The CDR3 DNA reads as TGTGCCAGCAGACTAGCGGGAGGAATGTTTGGGGAGCTGTTTTTT. V usage is TRBV27 and J usage is TRBJ2-2; 12 bases map to TRBD2. The trim removed 6 bases at V and 8 bases at J, leaving 7 bases unmatched. This CDR3 has 15 amino acids. Germline assignment: CDR1 MNHEY and CDR2 SMNVEV (reference sequence).

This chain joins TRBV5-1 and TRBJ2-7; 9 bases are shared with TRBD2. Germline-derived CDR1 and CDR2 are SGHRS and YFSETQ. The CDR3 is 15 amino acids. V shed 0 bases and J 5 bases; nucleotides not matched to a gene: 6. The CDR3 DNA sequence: TGCGCCAGCAGCTTGGTTAGGCGGGAGGGCGACGAGCAGTACTTC. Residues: CASSLVRREGDEQYF. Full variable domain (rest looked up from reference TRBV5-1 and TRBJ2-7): KAGVTQTPRYLIKTRGQQVTLSCSPISGHRSVSWYQQTPGQGLQFLFEYFSETQRNKGNFPGRFSGRQFSNSRSEMNVSTLELGDSALYLCASSLVRREGDEQYFGPGTRLTVT.

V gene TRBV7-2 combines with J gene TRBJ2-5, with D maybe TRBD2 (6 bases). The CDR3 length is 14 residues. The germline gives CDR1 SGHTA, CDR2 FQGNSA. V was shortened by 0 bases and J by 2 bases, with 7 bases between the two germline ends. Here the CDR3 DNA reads TGTGCCAGCAGCTTAGCAGGACTACAAGAGACCCAGTACTTC. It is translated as CASSLAGLQETQYF.

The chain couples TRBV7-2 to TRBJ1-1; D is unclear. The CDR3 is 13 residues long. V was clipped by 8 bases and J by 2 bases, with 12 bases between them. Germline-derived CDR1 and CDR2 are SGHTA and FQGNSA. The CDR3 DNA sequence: TGTGCCAGCGGCGAGCAGGTAAACACTGAAGCTTTCTTT. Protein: CASGEQVNTEAFF.

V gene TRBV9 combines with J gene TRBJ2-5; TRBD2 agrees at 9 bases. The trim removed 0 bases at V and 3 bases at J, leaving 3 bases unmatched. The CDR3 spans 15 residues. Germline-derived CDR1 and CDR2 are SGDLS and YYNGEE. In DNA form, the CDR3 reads TGTGCCAGCAGCGTAGGTCTAGCGGGAAAAGAGACCCAGTACTTC. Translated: CASSVGLAGKETQYF.

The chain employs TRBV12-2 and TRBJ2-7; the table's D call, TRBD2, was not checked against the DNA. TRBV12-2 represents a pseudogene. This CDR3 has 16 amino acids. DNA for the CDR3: TGTGCAAGTCGCTTAGTGGGGCCTCCACGGGGGGACGAGCAGTACTTC. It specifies CASRLVGPPRGDEQYF.

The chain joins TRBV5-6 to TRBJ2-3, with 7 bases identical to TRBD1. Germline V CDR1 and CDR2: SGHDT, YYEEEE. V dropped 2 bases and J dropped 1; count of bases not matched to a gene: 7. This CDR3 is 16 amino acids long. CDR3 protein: CASSLKGGSGTDTQYF. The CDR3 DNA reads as TGTGCCAGCAGCTTAAAAGGGGGCAGCGGCACAGATACGCAGTATTTT.

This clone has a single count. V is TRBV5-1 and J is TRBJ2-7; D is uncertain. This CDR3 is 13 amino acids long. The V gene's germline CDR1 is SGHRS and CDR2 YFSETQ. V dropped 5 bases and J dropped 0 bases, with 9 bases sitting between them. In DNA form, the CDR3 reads TGCGCCAGCAGGTTTTCGGGCTCCTACGAGCAGTACTTC. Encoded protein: CASRFSGSYEQYF. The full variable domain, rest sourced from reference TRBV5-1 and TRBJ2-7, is KAGVTQTPRYLIKTRGQQVTLSCSPISGHRSVSWYQQTPGQGLQFLFEYFSETQRNKGNFPGRFSGRQFSNSRSEMNVSTLELGDSALYLCASRFSGSYEQYFGPGTRLTVT.

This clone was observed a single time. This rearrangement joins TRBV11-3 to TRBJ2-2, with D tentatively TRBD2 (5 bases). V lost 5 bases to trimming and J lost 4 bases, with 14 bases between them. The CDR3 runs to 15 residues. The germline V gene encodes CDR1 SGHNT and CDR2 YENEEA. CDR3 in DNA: TGTGCCAGCAGCAGGGCGGCTAGCAGCACCGGGGAGCTGTTTTTT. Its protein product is CASSRAASSTGELFF.

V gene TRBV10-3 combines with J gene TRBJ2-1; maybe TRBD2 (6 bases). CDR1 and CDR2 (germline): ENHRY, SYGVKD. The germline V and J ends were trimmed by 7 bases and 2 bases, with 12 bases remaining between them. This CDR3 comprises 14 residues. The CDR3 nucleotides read TGTGCCATCACGCGGGACGGAGCCTACAATGAGCAGTTCTTC. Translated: CAITRDGAYNEQFF.

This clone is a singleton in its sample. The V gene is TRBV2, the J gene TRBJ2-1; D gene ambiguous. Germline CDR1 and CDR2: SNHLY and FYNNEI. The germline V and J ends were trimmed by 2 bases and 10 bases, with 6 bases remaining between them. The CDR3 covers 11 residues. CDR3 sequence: CASSETGEQFF. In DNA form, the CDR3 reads TGTGCCAGCAGTGAAACCGGGGAGCAGTTCTTC.

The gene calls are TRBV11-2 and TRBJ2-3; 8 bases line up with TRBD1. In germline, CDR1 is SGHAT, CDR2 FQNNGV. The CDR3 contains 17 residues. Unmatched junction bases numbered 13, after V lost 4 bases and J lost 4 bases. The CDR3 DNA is TGTGCCAGCAGCTCAACCGGGACAGGTGGGTGGGCAGATACGCAGTATTTT. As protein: CASSSTGTGGWADTQYF. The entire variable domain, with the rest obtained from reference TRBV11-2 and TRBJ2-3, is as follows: EAGVAQSPRYKIIEKRQSVAFWCNPISGHATLYWYQQILGQGPKLLIQFQNNGVVDDSQLPKDRFSAERLKGVDSTLKIQPAKLEDSAVYLCASSSTGTGGWADTQYFGPGTRLTVL.

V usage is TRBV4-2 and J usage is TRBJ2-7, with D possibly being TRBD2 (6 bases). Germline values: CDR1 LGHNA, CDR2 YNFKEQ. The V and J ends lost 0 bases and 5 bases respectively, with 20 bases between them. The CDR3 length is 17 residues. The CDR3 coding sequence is TGTGCCAGCAGCCAAGATTGGGCTAGCGAATCCCGGGACGAGCAGTACTTC. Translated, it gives CASSQDWASESRDEQYF.

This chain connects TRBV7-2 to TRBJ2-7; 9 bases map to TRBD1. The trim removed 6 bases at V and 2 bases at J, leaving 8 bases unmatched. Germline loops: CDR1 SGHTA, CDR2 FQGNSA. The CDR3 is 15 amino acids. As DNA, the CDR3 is TGTGCCAGCAGGCCACCGGGACAGGGTGCCTACGAGCAGTACTTC. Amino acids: CASRPPGQGAYEQYF.

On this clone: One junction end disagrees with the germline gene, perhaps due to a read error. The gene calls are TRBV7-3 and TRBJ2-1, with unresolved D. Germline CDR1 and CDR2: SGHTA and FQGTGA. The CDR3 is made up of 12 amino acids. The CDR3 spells CVSSLLGNEQFF. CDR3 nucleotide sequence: TGTGTCAGCAGCCTACTCGGGAATGAGCAGTTCTTC.

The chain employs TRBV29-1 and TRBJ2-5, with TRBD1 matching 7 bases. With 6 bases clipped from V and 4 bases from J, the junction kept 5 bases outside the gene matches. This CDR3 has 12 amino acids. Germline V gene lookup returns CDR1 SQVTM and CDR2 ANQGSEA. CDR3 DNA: TGCAGCGTGAGGGACAGCGGAGAGACCCAGTACTTC. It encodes CSVRDSGETQYF.

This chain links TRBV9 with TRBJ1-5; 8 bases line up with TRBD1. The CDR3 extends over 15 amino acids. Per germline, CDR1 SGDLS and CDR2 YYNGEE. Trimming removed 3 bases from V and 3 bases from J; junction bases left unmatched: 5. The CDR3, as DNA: TGTGCCAGCAGCGCGACAGGGGAACCCAATCAGCCCCAGCATTTT. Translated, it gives CASSATGEPNQPQHF.

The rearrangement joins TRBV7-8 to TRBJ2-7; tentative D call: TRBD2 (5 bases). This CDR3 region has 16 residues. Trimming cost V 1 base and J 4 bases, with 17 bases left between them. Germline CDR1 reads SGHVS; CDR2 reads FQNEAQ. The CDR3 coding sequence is TGTGCCAGCAGCTTAGGTGCGGGCGGGTACTCTTACGAGCAGTACTTC. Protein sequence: CASSLGAGGYSYEQYF.

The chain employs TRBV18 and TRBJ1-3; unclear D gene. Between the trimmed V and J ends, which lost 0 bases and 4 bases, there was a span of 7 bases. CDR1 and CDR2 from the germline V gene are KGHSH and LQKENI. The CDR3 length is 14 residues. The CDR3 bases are TGTGCCAGCTCACCACCGCCAGAAGGAAACACCATATATTTT. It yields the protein CASSPPPEGNTIYF. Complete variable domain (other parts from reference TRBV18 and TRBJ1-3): NAGVMQNPRHLVRRRGQEARLRCSPMKGHSHVYWYRQLPEEGLKFMVYLQKENIIDESGMPKERFSAEFPKEGPSILRIQQVVRGDSAAYFCASSPPPEGNTIYFGEGSWLTVV.

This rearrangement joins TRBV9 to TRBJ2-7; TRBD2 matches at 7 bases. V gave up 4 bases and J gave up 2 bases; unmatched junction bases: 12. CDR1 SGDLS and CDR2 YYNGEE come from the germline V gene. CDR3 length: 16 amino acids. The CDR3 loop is CASSPSSGTTTYEQYF. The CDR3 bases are TGTGCCAGCAGCCCTTCTTCTGGGACTACTACCTACGAGCAGTACTTC. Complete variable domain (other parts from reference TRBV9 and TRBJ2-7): DSGVTQTPKHLITATGQRVTLRCSPRSGDLSVYWYQQSLDQGLQFLIQYYNGEERAKGNILERFSAQQFPDLHSELNLSSLELGDSALYFCASSPSSGTTTYEQYFGPGTRLTVT.

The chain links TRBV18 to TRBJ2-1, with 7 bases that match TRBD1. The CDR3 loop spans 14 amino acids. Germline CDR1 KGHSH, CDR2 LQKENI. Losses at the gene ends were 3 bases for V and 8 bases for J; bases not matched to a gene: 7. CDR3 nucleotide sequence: TGTGCCAGCTCACCCACGACAGGGTCAGATGAGCAGTTCTTC. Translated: CASSPTTGSDEQFF. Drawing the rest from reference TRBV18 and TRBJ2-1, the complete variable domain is NAGVMQNPRHLVRRRGQEARLRCSPMKGHSHVYWYRQLPEEGLKFMVYLQKENIIDESGMPKERFSAEFPKEGPSILRIQQVVRGDSAAYFCASSPTTGSDEQFFGPGTRLTVL.

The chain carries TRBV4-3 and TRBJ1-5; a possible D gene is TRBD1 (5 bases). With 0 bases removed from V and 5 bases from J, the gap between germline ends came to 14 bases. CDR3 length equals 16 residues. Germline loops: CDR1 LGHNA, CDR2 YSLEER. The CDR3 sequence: CASSQDGGEPYQPQHF. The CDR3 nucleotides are TGCGCCAGCAGCCAAGATGGAGGGGAACCGTATCAGCCCCAGCATTTT.